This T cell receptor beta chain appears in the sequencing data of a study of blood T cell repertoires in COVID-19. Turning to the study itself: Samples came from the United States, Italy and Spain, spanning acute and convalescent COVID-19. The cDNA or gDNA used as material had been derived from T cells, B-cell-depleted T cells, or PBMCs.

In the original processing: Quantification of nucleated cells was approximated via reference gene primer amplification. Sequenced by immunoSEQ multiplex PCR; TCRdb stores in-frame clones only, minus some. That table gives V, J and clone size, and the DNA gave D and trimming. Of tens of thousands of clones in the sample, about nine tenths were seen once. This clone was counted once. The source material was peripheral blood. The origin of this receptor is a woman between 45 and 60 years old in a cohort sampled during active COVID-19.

The CDR3 region has the DNA TGCGCCAGCGGGGACTACTCCTACGAGCAGTACTTC. It is translated as CASGDYSYEQYF. The chain employs TRBV10-1 and TRBJ2-7; 7 nucleotides align to TRBD2. Per germline, CDR1 WNHNN and CDR2 SYGVQD (reference sequence). This CDR3 is built from 12 residues. V lost 8 bases and J lost 0; bases outside the gene matches: 1.